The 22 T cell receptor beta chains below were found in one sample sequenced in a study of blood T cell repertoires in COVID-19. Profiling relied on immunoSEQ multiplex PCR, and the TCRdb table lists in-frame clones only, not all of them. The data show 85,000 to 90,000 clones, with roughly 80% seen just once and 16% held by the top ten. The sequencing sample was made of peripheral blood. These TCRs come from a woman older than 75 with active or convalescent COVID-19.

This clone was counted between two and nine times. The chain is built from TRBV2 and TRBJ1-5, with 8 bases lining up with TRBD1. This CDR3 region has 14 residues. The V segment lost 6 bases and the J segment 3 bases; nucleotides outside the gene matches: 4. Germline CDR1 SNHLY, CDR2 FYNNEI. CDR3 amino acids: CASSKGQVNQPQHF. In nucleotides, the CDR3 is TGTGCCAGCAGCAAGGGACAGGTCAATCAGCCCCAGCATTTT.

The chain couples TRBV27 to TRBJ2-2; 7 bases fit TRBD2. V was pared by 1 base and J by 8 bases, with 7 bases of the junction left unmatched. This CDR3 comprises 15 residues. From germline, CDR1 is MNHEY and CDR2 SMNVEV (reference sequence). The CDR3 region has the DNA TGTGCCAGCAGTTTATTGGGGGGAGGGCTTGGGGAGCTGTTTTTT. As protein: CASSLLGGGLGELFF.

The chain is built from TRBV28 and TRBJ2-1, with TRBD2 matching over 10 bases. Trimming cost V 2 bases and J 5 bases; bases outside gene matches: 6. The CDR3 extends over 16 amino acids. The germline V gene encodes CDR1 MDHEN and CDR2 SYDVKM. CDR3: CASSLGGLAGDNEQFF. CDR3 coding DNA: TGTGCCAGCAGTTTAGGCGGTCTAGCGGGAGACAATGAGCAGTTCTTC.

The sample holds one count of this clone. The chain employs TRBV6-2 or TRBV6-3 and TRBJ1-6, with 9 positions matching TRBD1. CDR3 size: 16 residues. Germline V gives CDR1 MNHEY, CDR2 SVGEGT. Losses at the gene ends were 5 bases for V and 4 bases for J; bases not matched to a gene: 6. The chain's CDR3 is CASSTTGTGYNSPLHF. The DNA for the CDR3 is TGTGCCAGCAGTACGACCGGGACAGGGTATAATTCACCCCTCCACTTT.

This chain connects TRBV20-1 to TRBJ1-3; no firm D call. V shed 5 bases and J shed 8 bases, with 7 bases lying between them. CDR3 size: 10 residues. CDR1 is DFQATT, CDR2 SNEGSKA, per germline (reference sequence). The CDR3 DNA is TGCAGTGCTGCCGCGGACACCATATATTTT. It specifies CSAAADTIYF.

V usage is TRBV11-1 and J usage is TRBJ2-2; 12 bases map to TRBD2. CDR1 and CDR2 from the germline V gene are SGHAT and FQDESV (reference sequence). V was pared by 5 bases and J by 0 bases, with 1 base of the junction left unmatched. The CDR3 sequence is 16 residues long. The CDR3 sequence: CASSRLAGANTGELFF. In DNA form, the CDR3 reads TGTGCCAGCAGCCGACTAGCGGGAGCGAACACCGGGGAGCTGTTTTTT.

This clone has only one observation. CDR3 bases: TGTGCCAGCAGCCCCCGACAGGGTCGCAACACTGAAGCTTTCTTT. This encodes CASSPRQGRNTEAFF. The chain couples TRBV11-1 to TRBJ1-1; 7 nucleotides match TRBD1. Trimming cost V 5 bases and J 2 bases; bases outside gene matches: 8. The CDR3 is 15 amino acids. Germline CDR1 reads SGHAT; CDR2 reads FQDESV (reference sequence).

CDR3 nucleotides: TGCGCCAGCAGCCAAGATTGGGGGGCGGGACAGGGGACCTACGAGCAGTACTTC. Its protein is CASSQDWGAGQGTYEQYF. The rearrangement uses TRBV4-3 and TRBJ2-7, with TRBD1 matching 10 bases. From germline, CDR1 is LGHNA and CDR2 YSLEER. CDR3 length equals 18 residues. V was clipped by 0 bases and J by 2 bases; unmatched bases: 10.

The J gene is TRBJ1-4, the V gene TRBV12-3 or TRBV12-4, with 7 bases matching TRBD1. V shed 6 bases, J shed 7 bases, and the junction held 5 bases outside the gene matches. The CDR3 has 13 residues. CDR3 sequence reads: CASRQGPSEKLFF. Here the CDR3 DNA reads TGTGCCAGCAGACAGGGGCCAAGTGAAAAACTGTTTTTT.

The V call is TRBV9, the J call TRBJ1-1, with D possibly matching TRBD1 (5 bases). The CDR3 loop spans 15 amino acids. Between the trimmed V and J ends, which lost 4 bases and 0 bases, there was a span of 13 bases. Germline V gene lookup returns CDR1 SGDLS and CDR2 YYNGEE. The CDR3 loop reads CASSSRTNMNTEAFF. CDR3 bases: TGTGCCAGCAGCTCCCGGACAAACATGAACACTGAAGCTTTCTTT.

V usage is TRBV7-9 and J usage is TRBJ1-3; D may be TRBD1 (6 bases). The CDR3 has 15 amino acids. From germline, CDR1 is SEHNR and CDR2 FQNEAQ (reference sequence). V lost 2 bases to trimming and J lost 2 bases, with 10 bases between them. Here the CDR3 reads CASSLWDIPGNTIYF. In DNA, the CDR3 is TGTGCCAGCAGCTTATGGGACATCCCTGGAAACACCATATATTTT.

The CDR3 DNA reads TGTGCCAGCAGTGAGCGGTCGCCTTACCCCACCGGGGAGCTGTTTTTT. Residues: CASSERSPYPTGELFF. The J gene is TRBJ2-2, the V gene TRBV25-1, with D unresolved. CDR1 is MGHDK and CDR2 is SYGVNS in the germline V gene. V was trimmed by 3 bases and J by 4 bases, leaving 15 bases between them. The CDR3 contains 16 residues.

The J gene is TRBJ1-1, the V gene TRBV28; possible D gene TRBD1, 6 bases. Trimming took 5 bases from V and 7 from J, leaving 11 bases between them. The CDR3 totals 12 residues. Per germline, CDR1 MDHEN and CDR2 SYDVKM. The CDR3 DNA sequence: TGTGCCAGCAGTACAGGGTTCATTGAAGCTTTCTTT. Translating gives CASSTGFIEAFF.

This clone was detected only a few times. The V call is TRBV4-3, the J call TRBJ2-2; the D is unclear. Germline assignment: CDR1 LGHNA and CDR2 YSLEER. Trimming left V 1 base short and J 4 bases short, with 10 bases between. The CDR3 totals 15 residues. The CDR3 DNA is TGCGCCAGCAGCCAAGGAGGCGCACCCACCGGGGAGCTGTTTTTT. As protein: CASSQGGAPTGELFF.

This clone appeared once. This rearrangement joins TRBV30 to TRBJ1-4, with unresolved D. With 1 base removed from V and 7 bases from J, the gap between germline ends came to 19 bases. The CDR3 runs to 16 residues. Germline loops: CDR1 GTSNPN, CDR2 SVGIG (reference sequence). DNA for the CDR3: TGTGCCTGGAGTGCGCTAAGACGGTTAGAGGGTGAAAAACTGTTTTTT. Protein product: CAWSALRRLEGEKLFF.

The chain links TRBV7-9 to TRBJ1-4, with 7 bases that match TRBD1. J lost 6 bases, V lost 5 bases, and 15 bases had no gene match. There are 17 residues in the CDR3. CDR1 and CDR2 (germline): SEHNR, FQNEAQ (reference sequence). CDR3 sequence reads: CASSVDRTTKGHEKLFF. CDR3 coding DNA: TGTGCCAGCAGCGTGGACAGGACCACAAAGGGGCATGAAAAACTGTTTTTT.

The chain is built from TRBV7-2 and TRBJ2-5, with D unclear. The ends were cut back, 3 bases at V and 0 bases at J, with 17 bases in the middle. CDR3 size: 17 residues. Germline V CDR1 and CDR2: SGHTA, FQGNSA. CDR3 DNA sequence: TGTGCCAGCAGCTTTAGGAATTGGCAGGCGAACCAAGAGACCCAGTACTTC. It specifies CASSFRNWQANQETQYF.

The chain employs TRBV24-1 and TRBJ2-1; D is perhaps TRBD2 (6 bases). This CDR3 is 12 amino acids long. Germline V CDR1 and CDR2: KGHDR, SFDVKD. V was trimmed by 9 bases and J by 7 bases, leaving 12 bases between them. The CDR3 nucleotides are TGTGCCACCTCTTGGGGGGAAAATGAGCAGTTCTTC. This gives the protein CATSWGENEQFF.

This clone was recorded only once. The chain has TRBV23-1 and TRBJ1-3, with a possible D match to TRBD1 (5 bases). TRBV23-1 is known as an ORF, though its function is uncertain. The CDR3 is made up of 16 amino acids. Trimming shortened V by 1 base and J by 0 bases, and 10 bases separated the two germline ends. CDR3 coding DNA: TGCGCCAGCAGTCAATGTGCGGACAACTCTGGAAACACCATATATTTT. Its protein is CASSQCADNSGNTIYF.

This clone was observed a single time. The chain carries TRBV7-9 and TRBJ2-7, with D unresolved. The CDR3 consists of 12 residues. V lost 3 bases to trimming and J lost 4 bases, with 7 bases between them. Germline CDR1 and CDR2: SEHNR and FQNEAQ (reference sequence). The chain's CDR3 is CASSFLLYEQYF. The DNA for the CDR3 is TGTGCCAGCAGCTTTCTACTATACGAGCAGTACTTC.

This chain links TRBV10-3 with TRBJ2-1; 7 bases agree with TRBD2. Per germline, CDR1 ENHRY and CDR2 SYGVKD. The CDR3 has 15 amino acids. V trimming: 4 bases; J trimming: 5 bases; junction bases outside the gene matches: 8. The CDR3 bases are TGTGCCATCAGTGGTTCGGCTAGCGGTAACAATGAGCAGTTCTTC. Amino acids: CAISGSASGNNEQFF.

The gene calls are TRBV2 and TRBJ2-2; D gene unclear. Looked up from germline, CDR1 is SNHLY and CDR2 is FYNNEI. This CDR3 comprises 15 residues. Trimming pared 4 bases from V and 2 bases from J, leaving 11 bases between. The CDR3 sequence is CASSGRVINTGELFF. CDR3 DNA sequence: TGTGCCAGCAGTGGTCGGGTAATCAACACCGGGGAGCTGTTTTTT.